This T cell receptor (beta chain) was captured by sequencing in a study of blood T cell repertoires in COVID-19. Study at large: Sites across the United States, Italy and Spain contributed samples from acute and convalescent COVID-19. PBMCs, B-cell-depleted T cells, or T cells were the source of the cDNA or gDNA that made up the material.

Authors' methods: Amplifying reference gene primers gave estimates of nucleated cell counts. Libraries were prepared by immunoSEQ multiplex PCR; TCRdb keeps only in-frame clonotypes and omits some of them. Clone size and V and J calls were adopted from that table, with D and trimming inferred from the DNA. The sample contains 60,000 or so clones, approximately 91% of which appear only once. The CDR3 runs to 17 residues. Germline V CDR1 and CDR2: LGHDT, YNNKEL (reference sequence). V trimming: 4 bases; J trimming: 6 bases; junction bases outside the gene matches: 8. The TCR sequence derives from a human donor in a cohort sampled during active COVID-19. The sample comprised peripheral blood. The gene calls are TRBV3-1 (or the pseudogene TRBV3-2) and TRBJ2-1, with TRBD2 matching 14 bases. The CDR3 DNA follows: TGTGCCAGCAGCCCTGTAAGGGGACTAGCGGGAGCCAATGAGCAGTTCTTC. Protein sequence: CASSPVRGLAGANEQFF.